This TCR beta chain was identified in a study of cytomegalovirus exposure and HLA in healthy donors (dated by TCRdb to between 2016 and 2019). With respect to the entire study: An earlier analysis of approximately 640 of the donors reported roughly 270 Gb of sequence data and 117 million unique TCR beta sequences from around 200 million T cells. An early release that covered more than 550 HLA-typed donors contained approximately 300 gigabases of sequencing data and tens of millions of unique TCR sequences. Of the roughly 400 genotyped donors, 65% to 90% were placed in the genetic ancestry cluster associated with self-reported Caucasian donors. The study aimed to test whether cataloging public T cell receptors could reveal signatures of past pathogen exposure. The study profiled the T cell repertoires of hundreds of subjects by immunosequencing and related them to cytomegalovirus serostatus. Besides the first cohort of more than 650 subjects, a separate validation cohort made up of 120 different subjects was used. The study combined high-throughput TCR immunosequencing, statistical association of individual TCRs with disease status, and machine learning to predict cytomegalovirus infection status. A later analysis re-examined previously published TCR beta repertoires from just over 650 donors and added high-resolution HLA genotyping to investigate patterns of TCR occurrence. The later analysis used no new phenotypic data to find candidate immune exposures, relying instead on TCR beta sequences and their occurrence across donors. An earlier analysis of approximately 630 of the donors applied high-throughput TCR beta sequencing to assess whether each TCR beta V gene segment acted as functional or pseudogenic. Donor age, sex, ethnicity and CMV serostatus were collected together with the repertoire data. Genome-wide SNP genotypes for about 65% of the 666 donors were used in a later genetic analysis, which treated that subset as a discovery cohort. All discovery cohort repertoires had been generated on a single sequencing platform. Both class I and class II loci were covered by HLA typing, at four-digit resolution. Typing coverage varied by locus: roughly 620-640 donors for A, B, C, DRB1 and DQB1; roughly 500 for DQA1; approximately 610 for DPA1; approximately 490 for DPB1. Four or five DR-DQ haplotypes were treated as single units for association and clustering because of strong linkage in the cohort. Across approximately 400 genotyped donors of the cohort, an average of about 250,000 unique TCR beta nucleotide sequences per donor were sequenced, and around 19% of those sequences were non-productive. Beyond this particular receptor, the publication reports: Across donors, most TCR sequences were observed very rarely, whereas some public TCRs were present in many individuals. In both the original and validation cohorts, the classifier was reported to diagnose cytomegalovirus status with high specificity and sensitivity. A later analysis associated 15,000 to 20,000 TCR beta sequences with specific HLA alleles at a false discovery rate of 0.05. A later genetic analysis associated a missense DCLRE1C variant with V-gene and J-gene trimming of TCR beta chains, and an independent cohort replicated the association. In a later analysis, HLA-associated TCR beta chains were found to be more clonally expanded and to have lower generation probabilities than equally common non-associated chains. According to the authors, the approach could potentially be generalized to other disease states and immunological phenotypes. A cluster of highly shared sequence variants was judged likely to be a technical artifact of the sequencing pipeline. A further reported finding was that TCR beta sequences accurately predicted the HLA-A and HLA-B alleles for most subjects in the first cohort. Because counts were too low, roughly 18 rarely observed V segments, including chromosome 9 orphons, were left out of the earlier analysis of 500 to 650 of the donors. A later analysis found that most CMV-associated TCR beta chains appeared HLA-restricted, with HLA associations seemingly driven largely by CMV exposure. Roughly uniform sequencing depth across donors was assumed in presence/absence analyses, although this assumption may not hold. In vitro tests confirmed that a few of the cytomegalovirus-associated TCR beta chains recognize cytomegalovirus antigens. In a later genetic analysis, fewer N-insertions in productive TCRs were reported among donors in an Asian-associated ancestry cluster than the roughly 640-donor mean. Several of the top co-occurrence clusters appeared to be linked to parvovirus B19, influenza, CMV and Epstein-Barr virus, according to a later analysis. Linkage disequilibrium might explain the correlated functional status among segregating V segments, but an unknown experimental factor could not be excluded. An earlier analysis of some 560 of the donors showed that most TCR beta V segments appeared in productive rearrangements either about 87% or about 30% of the time, which broadly matched IMGT annotations. The 87-base-pair reads could not distinguish some IMGT-functional V segments, including TRBV6-2 and TRBV6-3, so those segments were excluded. In the study, some 160 TCR beta chains were listed as associated with cytomegalovirus. In a later analysis, the rate of TCR association differed among HLA loci, with DRB1 alleles having the most associated TCRs and HLA-C alleles having the fewest. When HLA alleles, especially DR and DQ, strongly co-occurred, attributing TCR associations to individual alleles was difficult. For the cohort, immune exposure information was limited to CMV serostatus. Because HLA typing was missing for some donors at each locus, association tests included only the typed subset. The cohort was sequenced for TCR beta chains only, and without alpha or paired-chain data the features that could be detected were limited.

On this clone: Its antigen is still unknown. Base qualities are not provided; no much larger clone lies one nucleotide away.

At the junction V is shortened by 1 base and J by 8 bases, with 14 bases in between. The CDR3 numbers 14 residues from cysteine through phenylalanine. Of the read, only the CDR3 DNA is kept; its 42 bases are in frame from base 1. The germline V gene (reference sequence) supplies CDR1 SEHNR and CDR2 FQNEAQ. In total, over 600 healthy bone marrow donors made up the cohort. At the time of sampling, all cohort members were nominally healthy, though unrecorded immune exposures were likely present. The donor was CMV seropositive and belonged to the group of 250 to 350 seropositive cohort members. A peripheral blood sample was collected from each donor, and TCR beta sequencing was performed on peripheral blood mononuclear cells. Genomic DNA extraction from the blood cell samples was performed with the Qiagen DNeasy Blood Extraction Kit. Libraries were constructed by the immunoSEQ multiplex PCR assay. A mixture of 60 forward primers for TCR Vbeta segments and 13 reverse primers for TCR Jbeta segments was used in the multiplex PCR. The CDR3 region of rearranged TCR beta genes was amplified from genomic DNA with a multiplex PCR assay. The amplified TCR beta libraries were sequenced on the Illumina HiSeq System as 87-base-pair reads. Turning to the authors' computational methods: A later analysis counted about 82 million unique TCR beta chains across the 640 or so repertoires, and approximately 11 million of these chains were shared by at least two donors. Raw reads were error-corrected and collapsed into unique sequences by a nearest-neighbor algorithm in which closely related sequences were merged to remove PCR and sequencing errors. Alignment of CDR3 sequences to IMGT reference sequences was used to assign V, D and J gene segments. For a sequence to be retained, a match of at least six nucleotides was required to both a V gene segment and a J gene segment. A rearrangement was called productive if the CDR3 had no stop codons and remained in frame with V and J, and every other rearrangement was called non-productive. CDR3 was defined according to IMGT convention as the region running from the second conserved V-encoded cysteine to the conserved J-encoded phenylalanine. Sequences without an unambiguous match to a single V gene segment were excluded from the earlier analysis of about 640 of the donors. An earlier analysis of 587 of the donors classified V segments as functional when productive rearrangements were above 56.7% and as segregating when the standard deviation between donors was above 5%. A statistical classification framework was built to diagnose cytomegalovirus status from the catalog of TCR beta chain sequences. In a later analysis, V and J genes were assigned by comparing TCR nucleotide sequences against IMGT/GENE-DB human TR gene sequences. A later analysis assigned CDR3 sequences and most-parsimonious VDJ recombination scenarios with the TCRdist pipeline. In a later analysis, each TCR beta chain was defined by its CDR3 amino acid sequence together with its V-gene family, and reads without a unique V-gene family were excluded. A later analysis removed 600 or so highly shared, low-generation-probability nucleotide sequences to deal with suspected cross-contamination and a sequencing artifact. In a later analysis, a clonal expansion index was calculated for each public chain from normalized within-repertoire ranks of inferred template counts. In a later analysis, generation probabilities were computed with a VDJ recombination model fitted to out-of-frame rearrangements, and the resulting probabilities were checked against IGoR. A later analysis scored TCR-TCR, TCR-HLA and TCR-CMV co-occurrence with hypergeometric tests, applying a repertoire-size bias correction to TCR pairs. In a later analysis, false discovery rates were estimated by permuting HLA or CMV assignments 20 times. In a later analysis, co-occurring TCRs were grouped using DBSCAN, with TCRdist sequence similarity added in when clustering inside HLA-allele-positive subsets. Repertoires with fewer than 30,000 or more than 120,000 public chains were left out of co-occurrence clustering, as were five repertoires with anomalous nucleotide sharing. TCRdb carries this immuneACCESS record with in-frame sequences only. Its versions omit some clonotypes, under half of them owing to an unresolved V gene in the studies checked, with the rest unexplained. V and J calls and clone size are given by that table; D and trimming were obtained from the DNA. In this sample the table shows 150,000 to 200,000 clones, around four fifths of which occur a single time. Roughly 7% of the sample goes to the ten largest clones.

The rearrangement combines TRBV7-9 with TRBJ1-2; matching of 5 bases hints at TRBD1 as the D gene. The sample was PBMCs. This TCR derives from a male donor in good health and CMV-seropositive. In nucleotides, the sequence is TGTGCCAGCAGCTTAGGTGGCCAGGGCGGAGGCTACACCTTC. Its product reads: CASSLGGQGGGYTF.